The 5 T cell receptor beta chains presented below share a single source sample, sequenced in a study of Ad26.COV2.S vaccination and SARS-CoV-2 variants. The sample's treatment: roughly 18 received Ad26.COV2.S at low or high dose, single or two shots; several received placebo; per-sample allocation not given. All samples were drawn on day 63, counting from the first vaccine or placebo injection. The assay was immunoSEQ multiplex PCR, and TCRdb's table has in-frame clones only and misses some. The table shows 300,000 to 350,000 clones, with around 84% occurring only once. The material sequenced was peripheral blood, taken in a trial of Ad26.COV2.S vaccine versus placebo. The receptors derive from a person aged 18 to 59 who received the Ad26.COV2.S COVID-19 vaccine or a placebo.

The V and J genes are TRBV9 and TRBJ2-2, with 7 positions matching TRBD1. The trim removed 5 bases at V and 0 bases at J, leaving 1 base unmatched. The CDR3 totals 14 residues. Germline CDR1 reads SGDLS; CDR2 reads YYNGEE. Here the CDR3 reads CASRDRSNTGELFF. DNA of the CDR3: TGTGCCAGCAGGGACAGGTCGAACACCGGGGAGCTGTTTTTT. Drawing the rest from reference TRBV9 and TRBJ2-2, the complete variable domain is DSGVTQTPKHLITATGQRVTLRCSPRSGDLSVYWYQQSLDQGLQFLIQYYNGEERAKGNILERFSAQQFPDLHSELNLSSLELGDSALYFCASRDRSNTGELFFGEGSRLTVL.

The chain carries TRBV30 and TRBJ1-6; 10 positions agree with TRBD1. The CDR3 covers 13 residues. Germline values: CDR1 GTSNPN, CDR2 SVGIG (reference sequence). J lost 10 bases, V lost 3 bases, and 3 bases had no gene match. This chain's CDR3 is CAWRGTGVSPLHF. The CDR3, as DNA: TGTGCCTGGAGGGGGACAGGGGTATCACCCCTCCACTTT.

The chain joins TRBV5-1 to TRBJ2-3; 9 nucleotides match TRBD2. The junction had 15 bases not matched to a gene; V was cut back by 5 bases and J by 5 bases. The CDR3 loop spans 17 amino acids. Germline loops: CDR1 SGHRS, CDR2 YFSETQ. The CDR3 DNA sequence: TGCGCCAGCAGACTCCCTAGCGGGGACTTAGGAAGAGATACGCAGTATTTT. Protein: CASRLPSGDLGRDTQYF.

For the CDR3, the DNA is TGTGCCAGCAGCTTTCTACGGGATTACACAGCCCAGCATTTT. This sequence encodes CASSFLRDYTAQHF. The V call is TRBV7-2, the J call TRBJ1-5; D is undetermined. Germline CDR1 reads SGHTA; CDR2 reads FQGNSA. The CDR3 has 14 residues. V shed 3 bases and J shed 11 bases, with 17 bases lying between them.

The CDR3 DNA reads as TGTGCCAGCAGCTTAGTTGTCGGTGAAAAACTGTTTTTT. This gives the protein CASSLVVGEKLFF. The J gene is TRBJ1-4, the V gene TRBV7-8; D is ambiguous. The CDR3 runs to 13 residues. V was shortened by 1 base and J by 7 bases, with 7 bases between the two germline ends. Germline V CDR1 and CDR2: SGHVS, FQNEAQ. Combining the CDR3 with reference TRBV7-8 and TRBJ1-4 gives the whole variable domain GAGVSQSPRYKVAKRGQDVALRCDPISGHVSLFWYQQALGQGPEFLTYFQNEAQLDKSGLPSDRFFAERPEGSVSTLKIQRTQQEDSAVYLCASSLVVGEKLFFGSGTQLSVL.